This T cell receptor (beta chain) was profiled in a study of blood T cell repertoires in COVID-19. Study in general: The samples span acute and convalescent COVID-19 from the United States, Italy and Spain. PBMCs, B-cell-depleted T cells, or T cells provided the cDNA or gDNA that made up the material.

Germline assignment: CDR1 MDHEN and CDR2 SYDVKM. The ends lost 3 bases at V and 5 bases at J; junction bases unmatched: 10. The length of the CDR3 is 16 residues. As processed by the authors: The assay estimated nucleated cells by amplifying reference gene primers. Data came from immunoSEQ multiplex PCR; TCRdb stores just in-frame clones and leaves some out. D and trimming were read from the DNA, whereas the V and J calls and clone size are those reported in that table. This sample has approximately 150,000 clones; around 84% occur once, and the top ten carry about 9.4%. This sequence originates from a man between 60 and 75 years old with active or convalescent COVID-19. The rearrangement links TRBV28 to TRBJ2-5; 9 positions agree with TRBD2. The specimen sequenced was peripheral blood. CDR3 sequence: CASSFRLAGRTETQYF. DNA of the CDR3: TGTGCCAGCAGTTTTAGGCTAGCGGGACGGACGGAGACCCAGTACTTC.